This T cell receptor beta chain emerged from a study of T cell repertoires in cytomegalovirus infection. At the level of the study: CMV infection plus the matching HLA type was flagged by public TCR beta signatures. Study results and caveats: Based on cumulative public TCR beta family frequency, carriers of CMV plus the relevant HLA were identified. Ex vivo responses were dominated by HLA-C-restricted CMV-specific TCR beta clonotypes.

TCRdb re-derived calls from the reads in MiXCR, one entry per CDR3 protein. The sample has 80,000 to 130,000 distinct CDR3 sequences, more than 20% seen once. Comment on this clonotype: Its antigen is unknown.

This sequence originates from a human donor in good health (CMV status not recorded). Some clones in this sample may be carry-over from other donors' samples. The sequenced sample was CD8+ T cells from PBMCs.

Here the CDR3 DNA reads TGTGCCAGCACCACTGTCCTAGCCCCTAGCGAGCAGTACTTC. Translated: CASTTVLAPSEQYF. The genes are TRBV12-3 or TRBV12-4 and TRBJ2-7; a weak D match, TRBD2 (5 bases). The CDR3 has 14 residues. Trimming took off 7 bases at V and 6 bases at J, with 19 bases between the two ends.